Listed here are 6 T cell receptor beta chains from one sample, sequenced in a study of blood T cells in healthy people across ages. Primed by a sample-barcoded 5' primer and a J-beta primer mix, a second PCR proceeded for about 6 to 12 cycles. MiXCR, applied by TCRdb to the 5' RACE reads, yields one record per CDR3 protein. The table shows over 600,000 distinct CDR3 sequences, with more than 35% occurring only once. The source material was blood. All receptors come from a man at least 80 years old in good health.

About this clonotype itself: The junction differs from germline at one of its ends, possibly a read error. The rearrangement uses TRBV12-5 and TRBJ2-3, with D hard to call. The CDR3 sequence is 11 residues long. Germline-derived CDR1 and CDR2 are LGHNT and FRNRAP. The CDR3 sequence is CAGGSADTQYF. Written as DNA, the CDR3 is TGTGCTGGTGGCTCCGCAGATACGCAGTATTTT.

The table lists this clonotype with a few counts. The gene calls are TRBV14 and TRBJ2-1, with 9 positions matching TRBD1. The CDR3 has 16 residues. J was trimmed by 5 bases and V by 4 bases; bases with no gene match: 9. CDR1 is SGHDN, CDR2 FVKESK, per germline. In nucleotides, the CDR3 is TGTGCCAGCAGCCCCCCGGACAGGGGAGAGAACAATGAGCAGTTCTTC. Translating gives CASSPPDRGENNEQFF.

In its sample, this clonotype was seen many times. This chain links TRBV5-1 with TRBJ2-3; tentatively, D is TRBD1 or TRBD2 (6 bases each). V was cut by 0 bases and J by 1 base, with 12 bases left in between. The CDR3 is 16 amino acids. Germline V gene lookup returns CDR1 SGHRS and CDR2 YFSETQ. The CDR3 bases are TGCGCCAGCAGCTTGGCTGGGGGGCGAGGCACAGATACGCAGTATTTT. This sequence encodes CASSLAGGRGTDTQYF.

Comments on this clonotype: A much larger clone differs from this one at a single base, so this may be a read error. V and J are TRBV9 and TRBJ2-5, with D unclear. Germline V gives CDR1 SGDLS, CDR2 YYNGEE. This CDR3 contains 13 residues. V was shortened by 3 bases and J by 2 bases, with 8 bases between the two germline ends. CDR3 amino acids: CASSGNSQETQYF. Written as DNA, the CDR3 is TGTGCCAGCAGCGGGAACAGTCAAGAGACCCAGTACTTC.

This clonotype was seen many times. The rearrangement uses TRBV14 and TRBJ2-1; 15 nucleotides align to TRBD2. CDR3 size: 16 residues. V was pared by 5 bases and J by 12 bases, with 11 bases of the junction left unmatched. CDR1 SGHDN and CDR2 FVKESK come from the germline V gene. Here the CDR3 reads CASSILYPGLAGGQFF. CDR3 DNA: TGTGCCAGCAGCATACTCTACCCGGGACTAGCGGGGGGGCAGTTCTTC. The full variable domain, completed using reference TRBV14 and TRBJ2-1, is EAGVTQFPSHSVIEKGQTVTLRCDPISGHDNLYWYRRVMGKEIKFLLHFVKESKQDESGMPNNRFLAERTGGTYSTLKVQPAELEDSGVYFCASSILYPGLAGGQFFGPGTRLTVL.

About this clonotype itself: This may come from a read error, since a much larger clone is one base off. V usage is TRBV28 and J usage is TRBJ2-5; 11 bases are shared with TRBD2. CDR1 MDHEN and CDR2 SYDVKM come from the germline V gene. J was trimmed by 5 bases and V by 5 bases; bases with no gene match: 10. The CDR3 is made up of 16 amino acids. In DNA form, the CDR3 reads TGTGCCAGCAGTCGACGGGTAGCGGGAGGGTGGGAGACCCAGTACTTC. This translates into CASSRRVAGGWETQYF.